The TCR beta chain described here comes from a study of T-cell reconstitution after alpha-beta-depleted transplantation in children listed by TCRdb under 2016. For the study in its entirety: The study quantitatively tracked T-cell immune reconstitution after TCRalphabeta/CD19-depleted allogeneic hematopoietic cell transplantation in children using TCR repertoire profiling. What the study reported, not specific to this receptor: The apparently early recovery of alphabetaT-cell counts about two months after transplant reportedly depended on only several hundred rapidly expanded clones that came from non-depleted graft cells. In some patients, the high TCRbeta diversity seen at day 60 was put down to recipient T cells and intrathymic progenitors that had survived conditioning. The frequencies of hyperexpanded clones fell over the following months, and after one year, T-cell counts and TCRbeta diversity were mostly attributed to newly produced T cells.

This clonotype was detected a few times. What this receptor recognizes is not known. The record has no base qualities; no much larger clone is one base away. The meaning of the sample's treatment or condition label: allogeneic hematopoietic cell transplantation with graft depleted of TCRalphabeta T cells and CD19 B cells. Transplant recipients were children who received TCRalphabeta/CD19-depleted allogeneic hematopoietic cell grafts. The CDR3 contains 14 residues, cysteine and phenylalanine counted. Only the CDR3 DNA stays, 42 bases, in frame from base 1. V loses 1 base at its end and J loses 6 bases; junction bases beyond the gene matches: 1. CDR1 is given as DFQATT and CDR2 as SNEGSKA, both from the germline V gene (reference sequence). Libraries were prepared through PCR. Sequencing used an Illumina HiSeq 2500. To normalize quantification of the TCRbeta repertoire, the TCR libraries were built with molecular barcoding that relied on unique molecular identifiers. TCRdb's own reprocessing of the public reads used fastp at Q25 and MiXCR and kept productive beta chains. Duplicate CDR3 protein sequences are folded into a single record with the most common DNA and genes. This sample comprises approximately 230,000 distinct CDR3 sequences, 20% to 30% of them detected only once. The top ten clonotypes cover 4% to 6% of the sample.

The TCR comes from a female patient aged 2-10 years who had a stem cell transplant for congenital amegakaryocytic thrombocytopenia, so the T cells may come from the graft donor. The chain is encoded by TRBV20-1 joined to TRBJ1-4, with TRBD1 identical over 11 junction bases. Here the sequenced sample was PBMCs, mostly from graft donor cells, taken 360 days after TCRalphabeta/CD19-depleted stem cell transplant. The encoded CDR3 is CSARGGQGDEKLFF. The nucleotides are TGCAGTGCTAGAGGGGGACAGGGGGATGAAAAACTGTTTTTT.